One sample yielded the 17 T cell receptor beta chains listed below, sequenced in a study of cytomegalovirus exposure and HLA in healthy donors. The protocol was immunoSEQ multiplex PCR, while the TCRdb copy is restricted to in-frame clones and leaves out a portion. The data contain tens of thousands of clones, around 93% of them singletons. The specimen was PBMCs. The receptors shown here come from a man aged 18 to 30 in good health and CMV-seronegative.

The rearrangement links TRBV19 to TRBJ1-2; D is undetermined. Trimming took 5 bases from V and 2 from J, leaving 12 bases between them. Germline loops: CDR1 LNHDA, CDR2 SQIVND (reference sequence). This CDR3 spans 14 amino acids. Here the CDR3 DNA reads TGTGCCAGTAGTTGGGCCCCAGGAAACTATGGCTACACCTTC. Protein: CASSWAPGNYGYTF.

The genes are TRBV14 and TRBJ2-3; TRBD2 is a possible D gene (5 bases). CDR1 and CDR2 (germline): SGHDN, FVKESK. The CDR3 covers 15 residues. Trimming shortened V by 4 bases and J by 6 bases, and 17 bases separated the two germline ends. CDR3 protein: CASSPPLAVPDTQYF. The CDR3, as DNA: TGTGCCAGCAGCCCCCCGCTAGCAGTACCGGATACGCAGTATTTT.

This chain links TRBV6-4 with TRBJ2-3; 8 bases are a match to TRBD1. From germline, CDR1 is MRHNA and CDR2 SNTAGT. CDR3 size: 16 residues. With V trimmed by 5 bases and J by 4 bases, 11 bases remained unmatched. The CDR3, as DNA: TGTGCCAGCAGTCGAACCGGGACAGGAGTAGCAGATACGCAGTATTTT. Protein: CASSRTGTGVADTQYF.

The J gene is TRBJ2-5, the V gene TRBV9, with D possibly matching TRBD2 (6 bases). In germline, CDR1 is SGDLS, CDR2 YYNGEE. The length of the CDR3 is 20 residues. The ends were cut back, 3 bases at V and 3 bases at J, with 30 bases in the middle. CDR3 DNA sequence: TGTGCCAGCAGCGAGTTCGGGCACCGGGAGTTCCAAGGCCCCAAAGAGACCCAGTACTTC. It specifies CASSEFGHREFQGPKETQYF.

This clone was seen a single time. The chain carries TRBV19 and TRBJ2-5; TRBD2 matches at 7 bases. The ends lost 0 bases at V and 5 bases at J; junction bases unmatched: 6. Germline CDR1 reads LNHDA; CDR2 reads SQIVND (reference sequence). The CDR3 consists of 15 residues. The CDR3 loop is CASSIDPNGRETQYF. CDR3 sequence (DNA): TGTGCCAGTAGTATAGATCCGAACGGGAGGGAGACCCAGTACTTC. Using reference TRBV19 and TRBJ2-5 for the parts outside the CDR3, the full variable domain is DGGITQSPKYLFRKEGQNVTLSCEQNLNHDAMYWYRQDPGQGLRLIYYSQIVNDFQKGDIAEGYSVSREKKESFPLTVTSAQKNPTAFYLCASSIDPNGRETQYFGPGTRLLVL.

The sample holds one count of this clone. The chain has TRBV7-9 and TRBJ1-4; D is unresolved. CDR3 size: 14 residues. V was clipped by 3 bases and J by 4 bases, with 9 bases between them. CDR1 and CDR2 (germline): SEHNR, FQNEAQ (reference sequence). The CDR3 protein is CASSFSVHNEKLFF. CDR3 bases: TGTGCCAGCAGCTTCAGTGTCCATAATGAAAAACTGTTTTTT.

V usage is TRBV7-9 and J usage is TRBJ2-1; tentative D call: TRBD2 (6 bases). V lost 3 bases and J lost 8, with 14 bases in between. The CDR3 sequence is 14 residues long. Germline CDR1 SEHNR, CDR2 FQNEAQ (reference sequence). CDR3 sequence (DNA): TGTGCCAGCAGCTTTAGCCGGGGCGGGGATGAGCAGTTCTTC. Protein: CASSFSRGGDEQFF.

The rearrangement links TRBV11-3 to TRBJ2-2; no firm D call. The CDR3 is 12 amino acids. Looked up from germline, CDR1 is SGHNT and CDR2 is YENEEA. Between the trimmed V and J ends, which lost 5 bases and 1 base, there was a span of 2 bases. CDR3 amino acids: CASSRNTGELFF. The CDR3 DNA sequence: TGTGCCAGCAGCCGGAACACCGGGGAGCTGTTTTTT.

The gene calls are TRBV19 and TRBJ1-5; weak D call: TRBD1 (5 bases). The germline V gene has CDR1 LNHDA and CDR2 SQIVND (reference sequence). The CDR3 is 12 amino acids. The V and J ends lost 4 bases and 14 bases respectively, with 15 bases between them. CDR3 nucleotide sequence: TGTGCCAGTAGTAGGATTGGGGAAGGGGAGCATTTT. Its translation is CASSRIGEGEHF.

CDR3 region: CASSPEATVTGELFF. The CDR3 DNA sequence: TGTGCCAGCAGTCCAGAAGCGACCGTCACCGGGGAGCTGTTTTTT. The chain recombines TRBV28 with TRBJ2-2, with unresolved D. Germline CDR1 reads MDHEN; CDR2 reads SYDVKM. Trimming removed 5 bases at V and 4 bases at J, with 14 bases between. There are 15 residues in the CDR3.

The V call is TRBV7-3, the J call TRBJ2-3; no reliable D call. The CDR3 contains 13 residues. Trimming took off 5 bases at V and 6 bases at J, with 12 bases between the two ends. Germline CDR1 and CDR2: SGHTA and FQGTGA. CDR3: CASSPPGADTQYF. The CDR3 region has the DNA TGTGCCAGCAGCCCACCCGGAGCGGATACGCAGTATTTT.

This chain joins TRBV7-3 and TRBJ2-1, with D maybe TRBD1 (6 bases). The V and J ends lost 8 bases and 7 bases respectively, with 15 bases between them. This CDR3 is 13 amino acids long. The germline gives CDR1 SGHTA, CDR2 FQGTGA. The CDR3 loop reads CASRGGRYNEQFF. In nucleotides, the CDR3 is TGTGCCAGCCGAGGGGGACGGTATAATGAGCAGTTCTTC. The full variable domain, in which reference TRBV7-3 and TRBJ2-1 provide the parts outside the CDR3, is GAGVSQTPSNKVTEKGKYVELRCDPISGHTALYWYRQSLGQGPEFLIYFQGTGAADDSGLPNDRFFAVRPEGSVSTLKIQRTERGDSAVYLCASRGGRYNEQFFGPGTRLTVL.

The chain is built from TRBV6-6 and TRBJ1-2; D is unresolved. The CDR3 consists of 14 residues. V was shortened by 5 bases and J by 4 bases, with 14 bases between the two germline ends. The germline gives CDR1 MNHNY, CDR2 SVGAGI (reference sequence). The CDR3 region is CASSDIYTLYGYTF. DNA for the CDR3: TGTGCCAGCAGTGATATTTACACCCTCTATGGCTACACCTTC.

The chain recombines TRBV5-1 with TRBJ2-3; 8 positions match TRBD2. V lost 1 base, J lost 1 base, and 2 bases stayed unmatched. Germline values: CDR1 SGHRS, CDR2 YFSETQ. There are 15 residues in the CDR3. The CDR3: CASSLPSGRTDTQYF. The CDR3 region has the DNA TGCGCCAGCAGCTTGCCTAGCGGGCGCACAGATACGCAGTATTTT.

The chain has TRBV10-1 and TRBJ1-2, with D tentatively TRBD1 (5 bases). This CDR3 comprises 15 residues. V was pared by 6 bases and J by 4 bases, with 18 bases between. Germline V gene sequence: CDR1 WNHNN, CDR2 SYGVQD (reference sequence). The CDR3 region has the DNA TGCGCCAGCAGGGATCGGACATTGGGTACCTATGGCTACACCTTC. This translates into CASRDRTLGTYGYTF.

The chain carries TRBV11-2 and TRBJ2-1; no definite D call. This CDR3 region has 13 residues. The V gene lost 5 bases and the J gene lost 6 bases, with 11 bases spanning the gap. Germline V gives CDR1 SGHAT, CDR2 FQNNGV. The CDR3 DNA reads TGTGCCAGCAGCCCCACTTTTGTCAATGAGCAGTTCTTC. It encodes CASSPTFVNEQFF.

This chain links TRBV7-2 with TRBJ2-5; 9 bases match TRBD1. V shed 5 bases, J shed 4 bases, and the junction held 5 bases outside the gene matches. Germline V CDR1 and CDR2: SGHTA, FQGNSA. The CDR3 has 14 amino acids. The CDR3 here is CASSRDRGGETQYF. CDR3 bases: TGTGCCAGCAGCAGAGACAGGGGGGGAGAGACCCAGTACTTC.